This TCR beta chain was recorded in a study of T cell responses to AZD1222 COVID-19 vaccine. Broader study findings: The study reported that nearly half of spike-specific TCRs target unmutated variant regions. Repertoires were collected only later (after the peak T cell response had occurred).

A remark on this clone: Its matching antigen is unknown.

The table came from immunoSEQ multiplex PCR; TCRdb's copy has only in-frame clones and leaves some out. The sample holds approximately 120,000 clones, over 75% seen once. The TCR originated in an adult in good health. Sequenced here: peripheral blood, sampled on day 0 of AZD1222 vaccination.

CDR3 coding DNA: TGTGCCAGTGTTGAAGGACAGGTCATTAGGACTGAAGCTTTCTTT. This gives the protein CASVEGQVIRTEAFF. The chain uses TRBV2 and TRBJ1-1; 7 bases agree with TRBD1. Germline trimming cut 9 bases from V and 5 bases from J; bases unmatched to any gene: 15. CDR3 length: 15 amino acids. Germline CDR1 is SNHLY and CDR2 is FYNNEI.